A selection of T cell receptor beta chains follows, all from one sample in a study of blood T cell repertoires in COVID-19. Profiling relied on immunoSEQ multiplex PCR, and the TCRdb table lists in-frame clones only, not all of them. The top ten hold about 0.75% of the sample, which has approximately 490,000 clones, roughly nine tenths seen once. The sequencing input was PBMCs or T cells enriched from blood (not recorded which). The receptors originated from a woman between 18 and 29 years old who had recovered from COVID-19. Each CDR3 is given with its conserved first and last residue. Each record gives: CDR3 protein, CDR3 DNA, V gene, clone size, D gene, J gene. A D gene is named only where the DNA matches it firmly. The listing skips clone size in some rows; elsewhere it reads once, few, many or a size class.

cdr3_aa: CASKSPPLGTGKGLRSPLHF
cdr3_nt: TGTGCCAGCAAGTCCCCCCCCCTTGGGACAGGGAAAGGTTTGCGGTCACCCCTCCACTTT
v_call: TRBV2
clone_size: NA
d_call: TRBD1
j_call: TRBJ1-6

cdr3_aa: CASSRPGLYGYTF
cdr3_nt: TGTGCCAGCAGCCGTCCGGGTCTCTATGGCTACACCTTC
v_call: TRBV7-2
clone_size: NA
d_call: NA
j_call: TRBJ1-2

cdr3_aa: CASSEKGPGTRDLEQYF
cdr3_nt: TGTGCCAGCAGTGAAAAGGGGCCCGGGACTAGGGATCTCGAGCAGTACTTC
v_call: TRBV6-1
clone_size: NA
d_call: TRBD2
j_call: TRBJ2-7

cdr3_aa: CASSPSGLAEETQYF
cdr3_nt: TGTGCCAGCAGCCCGTCGGGACTAGCGGAAGAGACCCAGTACTTC
v_call: TRBV2
clone_size: NA
d_call: TRBD2
j_call: TRBJ2-5

cdr3_aa: CASSQDRDNEQFF
cdr3_nt: TGTGCCAGCAGCCAGGACAGGGACAATGAGCAGTTCTTC
v_call: TRBV7-9
clone_size: NA
d_call: TRBD1
j_call: TRBJ2-1

cdr3_aa: CASSLRTGPNQETQYF
cdr3_nt: TGTGCCAGCAGCTTAAGGACAGGTCCCAACCAAGAGACCCAGTACTTC
v_call: TRBV5-5
clone_size: NA
d_call: TRBD1
j_call: TRBJ2-5

cdr3_aa: CASSLGPKQETQYF
cdr3_nt: TGTGCCAGCAGTCTGGGGCCTAAGCAAGAGACCCAGTACTTC
v_call: TRBV6-7
clone_size: NA
d_call: NA
j_call: TRBJ2-5

cdr3_aa: CASSTYMNTEAFF
cdr3_nt: TGTGCCAGTAGTACATACATGAACACTGAAGCTTTCTTT
v_call: TRBV19
clone_size: NA
d_call: NA
j_call: TRBJ1-1

cdr3_aa: CASSWEPRGETQYF
cdr3_nt: TGTGCCAGCAGCTGGGAACCCAGGGGGGAGACCCAGTACTTC
v_call: TRBV7-2
clone_size: NA
d_call: TRBD1
j_call: TRBJ2-5

cdr3_aa: CASSQESVAFSGNTIYF
cdr3_nt: TGTGCCAGCAGCCAAGAGTCAGTGGCCTTCTCTGGAAACACCATATATTTT
v_call: TRBV4-2
clone_size: NA
d_call: NA
j_call: TRBJ1-3

cdr3_aa: CSASTEVGQETQYF
cdr3_nt: TGCAGCGCATCGACAGAAGTCGGTCAAGAGACCCAGTACTTC
v_call: TRBV29-1
clone_size: NA
d_call: NA
j_call: TRBJ2-5

cdr3_aa: CSARDSQSGANVLTF
cdr3_nt: TGCAGCGCCCGGGACAGCCAATCTGGGGCCAACGTCCTGACTTTC
v_call: TRBV29-1
clone_size: NA
d_call: TRBD1
j_call: TRBJ2-6

cdr3_aa: CASGESPTGGGRTEAFF
cdr3_nt: TGCGCCAGCGGGGAGTCCCCGACAGGGGGCGGAAGAACTGAAGCTTTCTTT
v_call: TRBV5-1
clone_size: NA
d_call: TRBD1
j_call: TRBJ1-1

cdr3_aa: CASSEVRDSPRGAQYF
cdr3_nt: TGTGCCAGCAGTGAAGTAAGGGACTCCCCCCGAGGGGCCCAGTACTTC
v_call: TRBV25-1
clone_size: NA
d_call: NA
j_call: TRBJ2-5

cdr3_aa: CASRQPSDRANYGYTF
cdr3_nt: TGTGCCAGCAGGCAACCTTCAGACAGGGCTAACTATGGCTACACCTTC
v_call: TRBV11-2
clone_size: NA
d_call: TRBD1
j_call: TRBJ1-2

cdr3_aa: CASGLVVAGALGTQYF
cdr3_nt: TGTGCTAGTGGTTTGGTAGTAGCGGGGGCTCTAGGGACCCAGTACTTC
v_call: TRBV12-5
clone_size: NA
d_call: TRBD2
j_call: TRBJ2-5

cdr3_aa: CASSPLDRDEQYF
cdr3_nt: TGTGCCAGCAGCCCCCTGGACAGGGACGAGCAGTACTTC
v_call: TRBV11-2
clone_size: NA
d_call: TRBD1
j_call: TRBJ2-7

cdr3_aa: CAITPLGGDYGYTF
cdr3_nt: TGTGCCATCACCCCCTTGGGGGGAGACTATGGCTACACCTTC
v_call: TRBV10-3
clone_size: NA
d_call: NA
j_call: TRBJ1-2

cdr3_aa: CASRAGGNTEAFF
cdr3_nt: TGTGCCAGTAGGGCGGGGGGAAACACTGAAGCTTTCTTT
v_call: TRBV19
clone_size: few
d_call: NA
j_call: TRBJ1-1

cdr3_aa: CASTPNAGTANTEAFF
cdr3_nt: TGTGCCAGCACCCCAAACGCCGGGACAGCGAACACTGAAGCTTTCTTT
v_call: TRBV5-4
clone_size: NA
d_call: TRBD1
j_call: TRBJ1-1

cdr3_aa: CASSEAGSEGYGYTF
cdr3_nt: TGTGCCAGCAGTGAAGCTGGGAGTGAGGGCTATGGCTACACCTTC
v_call: TRBV6-1
clone_size: few
d_call: NA
j_call: TRBJ1-2

cdr3_aa: CASSPGTLEHTEAFF
cdr3_nt: TGTGCCAGCAGCCCCGGGACATTAGAGCACACTGAAGCTTTCTTT
v_call: TRBV9
clone_size: NA
d_call: NA
j_call: TRBJ1-1

cdr3_aa: CASRAADRGNTEAFF
cdr3_nt: TGTGCCAGCAGGGCTGCGGACAGGGGGAACACTGAAGCTTTCTTT
v_call: TRBV6-6
clone_size: NA
d_call: TRBD1
j_call: TRBJ1-1

cdr3_aa: CASSLLQVGRYGYTF
cdr3_nt: TGTGCCAGCAGCTTGTTACAGGTTGGACGGTATGGCTACACCTTC
v_call: TRBV5-5
clone_size: NA
d_call: NA
j_call: TRBJ1-2

cdr3_aa: CASSLSPGSNQPQHF
cdr3_nt: TGTGCCAGCAGCTTAAGTCCGGGTAGCAATCAGCCCCAGCATTTT
v_call: TRBV7-8
clone_size: NA
d_call: NA
j_call: TRBJ1-5

cdr3_aa: CASSLPPGQGKTGELFF
cdr3_nt: TGTGCCAGCAGCTTGCCTCCGGGACAGGGGAAAACCGGGGAGCTGTTTTTT
v_call: TRBV5-4
clone_size: NA
d_call: TRBD1
j_call: TRBJ2-2

cdr3_aa: CASSGGQGAGNTEAFF
cdr3_nt: TGCGCCAGCAGTGGTGGACAGGGGGCAGGGAACACTGAAGCTTTCTTT
v_call: TRBV10-2
clone_size: NA
d_call: TRBD1
j_call: TRBJ1-1

cdr3_aa: CASSSDRKNEAFF
cdr3_nt: TGCGCCAGCAGTTCTGACAGGAAGAATGAAGCTTTCTTT
v_call: TRBV5-1
clone_size: NA
d_call: NA
j_call: TRBJ1-1

cdr3_aa: CASSFPRLAGGRNIQYF
cdr3_nt: TGTGCCAGCAGCTTCCCCAGACTAGCGGGAGGAAGAAACATTCAGTACTTC
v_call: TRBV11-2
clone_size: NA
d_call: TRBD2
j_call: TRBJ2-4

cdr3_aa: CASRAGRGTEAFF
cdr3_nt: TGTGCCAGCAGGGCGGGAAGAGGAACTGAAGCTTTCTTT
v_call: TRBV6-5
clone_size: NA
d_call: NA
j_call: TRBJ1-1